This T cell receptor beta chain was identified during a study of blood T cell repertoires in COVID-19 (dated by TCRdb to 2018 to 2020). In terms of the full investigation: Samples from collaborators originated in the United States, Italy and Spain and spanned both the acute and convalescent phases of COVID-19. Where HLA class I and class II types were available, the types were taken from metadata supplied by the sample provider, not from assay-based typing. The repertoires were released in a freely available public database meant as a resource for research on the immune response to SARS-CoV-2. Samples were obtained from the ongoing ImmuneRACE study (first 160 participants) and from some 1,200 subjects provided by 6 global collaborators. Sample metadata almost always included a de-identified subject ID, COVID-19 status, age in years and sex. The dataset comprised deeply sampled blood TCRbeta repertoires from subjects exposed to, actively infected with, or recovered from COVID-19. The prospective study material was composed of cDNA or gDNA derived from T cells, B-cell-depleted T cells, or PBMCs.

Note on this clone: The antigen this receptor binds is unknown. One base away there is no much larger clone; base qualities are not given.

Overall results and qualifications from the work: How much clinical and demographic metadata was included differed by source and by participant, and the metadata was provided uncurated.

TCRbeta CDR3 regions were amplified from genomic DNA using the immunoSEQ Assay, a bias-controlled multiplex PCR. The paper's data handling went like this. The number of nucleated cells in each sample was estimated from the amplification of reference gene primers within the assay. To quantify the absolute abundance of each unique TCRbeta CDR3 rearrangement, sequence reads were collapsed and filtered. For each sample, productive Simpson clonality was calculated as the square root of Simpson's diversity index over productive rearrangements. TCRdb retrieved this table from immuneACCESS and kept in-frame rearrangements only. Not all clones are present; in checked studies, unresolved V genes account for under half, and no reason is known for the remainder. V and J calls and clone size are copied from that table; D and trimming were computed from the DNA. The sample contains about 480,000 clones, 70% to 90% of them found a single time. The biggest ten clones account for roughly 8% of the sample.

The CDR3 goes from the cysteine to the phenylalanine over 13 residues. The CDR3 DNA has 39 bases and is translated from base 1. V is cut by 8 bases and J by 2 bases, and the space between the germline ends is 11 bases. Based on the germline V gene, the CDR1 and CDR2 sequences are SGHTA and FQGTGA. One collaborating source in Seattle enrolled patients during active infection and followed them longitudinally through the course of disease. Whole blood was collected in K2EDTA tubes by collaborating institutions according to the institutions' own protocols. For TCRbeta analysis, collaborators shipped samples as frozen whole blood, isolated PBMCs, or DNA extracted from either of those sample types.

Sequencing was performed on peripheral blood. The rearranged segments are TRBV7-3 and TRBJ2-3, with the identity of the D gene unclear. This sequence originates from a woman in her forties or fifties with COVID-19, enrolled during active disease. For the CDR3, the sequence is CASGVDYTDTQYF. The base sequence is TGTGCCAGCGGAGTGGATTACACAGATACGCAGTATTTT.